This record covers a single TCR beta chain. This entry is derived from a study of patients and donors after allogeneic stem cell transplantation. Germline lookup yields CDR1 KGHSH and CDR2 LQKENI. The CDR3 is made up of 14 amino acids. V lost 3 bases, J lost 6 bases, and 11 bases lay in between. Via MiXCR, TCRdb re-called the RT-PCR reads, giving one row per CDR3 protein. The repertoire consists of about 200,000 distinct CDR3 sequences, with less than 50% occurring once and the leading ten covering more than 9%. V gene TRBV18 combines with J gene TRBJ1-4, with D maybe TRBD1 (5 bases). The sample consisted of blood, either unsorted or a sorted T cell fraction (not recorded which). The clonotype comes from a human donor who was either an allogeneic HSCT recipient or a stem cell or donor lymphocyte infusion donor (not recorded which). It is not recorded whose cells these are; they may come from a transplant donor. The CDR3 nucleotides are TGTGCCAGCTCACCGTTTTGGGGCGATGAAAAACTGTTTTTT. Translation gives CASSPFWGDEKLFF. Together with reference TRBV18 and TRBJ1-4, the CDR3 gives the full variable domain: NAGVMQNPRHLVRRRGQEARLRCSPMKGHSHVYWYRQLPEEGLKFMVYLQKENIIDESGMPKERFSAEFPKEGPSILRIQQVVRGDSAAYFCASSPFWGDEKLFFGSGTQLSVL.